This T cell receptor (beta chain) appears in the sequencing data of a study of blood T cell repertoires in COVID-19. Study background: Sample material is recorded as cDNA or gDNA derived from T cells, B-cell-depleted T cells, or PBMCs.

Germline CDR1 is GTSNPN and CDR2 is SVGIG (reference sequence). V was clipped by 5 bases and J by 8 bases, with 15 bases between them. The CDR3 length is 13 residues. Sequencing was performed with immunoSEQ multiplex PCR; in TCRdb, only in-frame clones are kept and a portion is missing. Of about 220,000 clones listed, just under 85% are singletons. The sequenced sample consisted of PBMCs or T cells enriched from blood (not recorded which). The receptor comes from a man aged 40-49 years who had recovered from COVID-19. The genes are TRBV30 and TRBJ1-4; D not certain. The CDR3 region has the DNA TGTGCCTGGGTGACCTCCGGAGAGGAAAAACTGTTTTTT. Its translation: CAWVTSGEEKLFF.